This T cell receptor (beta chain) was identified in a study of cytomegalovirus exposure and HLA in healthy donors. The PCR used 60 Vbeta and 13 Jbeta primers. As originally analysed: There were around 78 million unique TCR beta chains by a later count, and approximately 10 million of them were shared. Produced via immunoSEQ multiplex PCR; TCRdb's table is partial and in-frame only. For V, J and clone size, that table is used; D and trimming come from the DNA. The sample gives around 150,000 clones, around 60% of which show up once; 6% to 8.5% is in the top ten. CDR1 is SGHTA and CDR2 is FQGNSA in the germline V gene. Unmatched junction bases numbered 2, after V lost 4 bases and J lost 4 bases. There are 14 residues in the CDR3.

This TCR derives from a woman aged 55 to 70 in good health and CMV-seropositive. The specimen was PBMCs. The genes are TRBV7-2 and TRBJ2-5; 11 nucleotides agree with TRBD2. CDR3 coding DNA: TGTGCCAGCAGCTGGACTAGCGGGTCAGAGACCCAGTACTTC. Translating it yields CASSWTSGSETQYF.